This T cell receptor beta chain was profiled in a study of human T cells and chemical hapten exposure. On the study more broadly: Across samples, TCR yields varied, mostly owing to small differences in pooled library volumes.

This clonotype was counted ten times or more. In the library, unique molecular identifiers were attached to individual cDNA molecules. TCRdb reanalysed the RACE reads using MiXCR and keeps one entry per CDR3 protein. Here the sample spans roughly 380,000 distinct CDR3 sequences, roughly 4.8% being singletons. Regarding time point: patch test 1, 2 weeks after DPC sensitization. This sample's treatment: therapeutic diphenylcyclopropenone sensitization with weekly scalp DPC. At patch-test visits, sampling came before the patch test. Total RNA was extracted from unfractionated whole blood. This sample comprised whole blood, obtained in connection with sensitization to the hapten diphenylcyclopropenone (DPC). This receptor was identified in a woman in her 50s with alopecia areata. Some clones in this sample may be carry-over from other donors' samples.

The CDR3 sequence is CASSLVRTMGTEAFF. The CDR3 bases are TGCGCCAGCAGCTTGGTAAGGACAATGGGGACTGAAGCTTTCTTT. The chain has TRBV5-1 and TRBJ1-1, with D possibly being TRBD1 (5 bases). The V end lost 0 bases, the J end lost 5 bases, and 14 bases lay between the germline ends. CDR1 is SGHRS, CDR2 YFSETQ, per germline. The CDR3 has 15 amino acids.